The next 10 T cell receptor beta chains were all read from a single sample in a study of blood T cell repertoires in COVID-19. Here immunoSEQ multiplex PCR was the method, and the copy in TCRdb shows in-frame clones only, minus some. The sample lists around 380,000 clones, approximately 87% seen once, with 1% to 1.5% in the top ten. Specimen: PBMCs or T cells enriched from blood (not recorded which). These receptors were obtained from a man in his thirties or forties who had recovered from COVID-19.

In DNA, the CDR3 is TGTGCCAGCGAGGGCCTGAGCTCCTACAATGAGCAGTTCTTC. Translating gives CASEGLSSYNEQFF. The chain combines TRBV7-9 with TRBJ2-1, with D possibly matching TRBD2 (5 bases). CDR3 size: 14 residues. The germline V and J ends were trimmed by 8 bases and 0 bases, with 11 bases remaining between them. CDR1 is SEHNR, CDR2 FQNEAQ, per germline (reference sequence).

This chain connects TRBV10-3 to TRBJ2-2; possibly TRBD1 for D (6 bases). Germline V gene data show CDR1 as ENHRY and CDR2 as SYGVKD. CDR3 length equals 16 residues. V shed 8 bases and J shed 2 bases, with 18 bases lying between them. For the CDR3, the DNA is TGTGCCATCCAAGGTGTCCAGGGGACCAACACCGGGGAGCTGTTTTTT. Translated: CAIQGVQGTNTGELFF.

The gene calls are TRBV12-5 and TRBJ2-2; 7 bases agree with TRBD1. Per the germline V gene, CDR1 is LGHNT and CDR2 is FRNRAP. This CDR3 comprises 16 residues. Unmatched junction bases numbered 9, after V lost 6 bases and J lost 2 bases. Here the CDR3 reads CASGTRDSENTGELFF. CDR3 bases: TGTGCTAGTGGCACCCGGGACAGTGAAAACACCGGGGAGCTGTTTTTT.

The chain recombines TRBV2 with TRBJ1-2; 9 bases match TRBD1. V gave up 4 bases and J gave up 8 bases; unmatched junction bases: 8. The germline V gene encodes CDR1 SNHLY and CDR2 FYNNEI. The CDR3 has 14 amino acids. The CDR3 reads CASSVEGQGRGYTF. The CDR3 nucleotides read TGTGCCAGCAGTGTCGAGGGACAGGGACGCGGCTACACCTTC.

This chain connects TRBV6-6 to TRBJ2-2; 7 bases line up with TRBD2. The V gene's germline CDR1 is MNHNY and CDR2 SVGAGI (reference sequence). The J segment lost 5 bases and the V segment lost 2 bases, leaving 5 bases of the junction unmatched. The CDR3 is 15 residues long. The chain's CDR3 is CASSYGQGGTGELFF. In DNA form, the CDR3 reads TGTGCCAGCAGTTACGGGCAGGGAGGGACCGGGGAGCTGTTTTTT.

The V and J genes are TRBV6-2 or TRBV6-3 and TRBJ2-3; a weak D match, TRBD2 (6 bases). CDR3 length: 14 residues. V lost 6 bases and J 6 bases, leaving 16 bases between the germline ends. Germline CDR1 is MNHEY and CDR2 is SVGEGT. The CDR3 here is CASSPGTEGDTQYF. Here the CDR3 DNA reads TGTGCCAGCAGCCCCGGGACGGAGGGGGATACGCAGTATTTT.

V usage is TRBV7-9 and J usage is TRBJ1-2, with D possibly TRBD1 on 6 matching bases. The CDR3 is 15 amino acids. Looked up from germline, CDR1 is SEHNR and CDR2 is FQNEAQ (reference sequence). V was shortened by 2 bases and J by 0 bases, with 10 bases between the two germline ends. In nucleotides, the CDR3 is TGTGCCAGCAGCTTACAGGGGCCAGCTAACTATGGCTACACCTTC. Translated, it gives CASSLQGPANYGYTF.

This chain uses TRBV4-2 with TRBJ2-1, with 11 bases lining up with TRBD1. Germline V gene sequence: CDR1 LGHNA, CDR2 YNFKEQ. J lost 3 bases, V lost 4 bases, and 5 bases had no gene match. The CDR3 covers 16 residues. The chain's CDR3 is CASSRPGQGVYNEQFF. The DNA for the CDR3 is TGTGCCAGCAGCCGGCCGGGACAGGGGGTCTACAATGAGCAGTTCTTC.

The chain is built from TRBV5-4 and TRBJ1-2; tentatively, D is TRBD1 (6 bases). The CDR3 spans 14 residues. The germline V gene encodes CDR1 SGHNT and CDR2 YYREEE (reference sequence). Trimming took off 8 bases at V and 8 bases at J, with 22 bases between the two ends. As DNA, the CDR3 is TGTGCCAGTTATACACCCGGGGGGCTCAGAGGCTACACCTTC. This codes for CASYTPGGLRGYTF. Based on the CDR3 plus reference TRBV5-4 and TRBJ1-2, the full variable domain is ETGVTQSPTHLIKTRGQQVTLRCSSQSGHNTVSWYQQALGQGPQFIFQYYREEENGRGNFPPRFSGLQFPNYSSELNVNALELDDSALYLCASYTPGGLRGYTFGSGTRLTVV.

Comment on this clone: The sample holds other DNA sequences that translate to the same CDR3. The gene calls are TRBV7-6 and TRBJ1-1, with a tentative D call TRBD1 (6 bases). The CDR3 is 13 residues long. Trimming took off 3 bases at V and 1 base at J, with 6 bases between the two ends. CDR1 and CDR2 from the germline V gene are SGHVS and FNYEAQ. CDR3 in DNA: TGTGCCAGCAGCTTGGACAGGAACACTGAAGCTTTCTTT. Amino acids: CASSLDRNTEAFF.